This T cell receptor beta chain was identified during a study of T cells in Graves' hyperthyroidism and ophthalmopathy. Study-level points and caveats: Blood samples included most of the expanded thyroid clonotypes exceeding 0.001.

Regions amplified from RNA transcripts were the TCR beta CDR3 regions. An initial round of RT-PCR targeting the TCR CDR3 relied on the HTBI primer set. One entry per CDR3 protein, called by TCRdb with MiXCR from the multiplex PCR reads. The sample carries some 570,000 distinct CDR3 sequences, about 14% recorded once. Concerning this clonotype itself: Antigen: not known. Just one base apart from a much larger clone, this may be a read error.

The material sequenced was blood. The receptor was isolated from a woman aged 18-30 years with Graves' ophthalmopathy.

This chain's CDR3 is CASSDGGPSVNEQYF. The DNA of the CDR3 is TGTGCCAGCAGTGACGGCGGCCCATCAGTCAATGAGCAGTACTTC. This chain uses TRBV2 with TRBJ2-7, with unresolved D. The CDR3 extends over 15 amino acids. V lost 3 bases and J lost 7, with 19 bases in between. In germline, CDR1 is SNHLY, CDR2 FYNNEI.